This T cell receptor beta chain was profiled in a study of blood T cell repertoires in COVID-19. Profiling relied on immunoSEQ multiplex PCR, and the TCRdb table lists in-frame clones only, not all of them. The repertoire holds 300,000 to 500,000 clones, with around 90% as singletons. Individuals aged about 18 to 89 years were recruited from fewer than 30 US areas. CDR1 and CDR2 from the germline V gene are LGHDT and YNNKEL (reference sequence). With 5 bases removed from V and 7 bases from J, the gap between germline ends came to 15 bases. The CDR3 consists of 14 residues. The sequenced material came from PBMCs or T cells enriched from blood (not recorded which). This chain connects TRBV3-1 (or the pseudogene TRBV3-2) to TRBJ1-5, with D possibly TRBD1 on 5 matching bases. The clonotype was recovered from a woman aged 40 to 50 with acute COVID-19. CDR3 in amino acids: CASSRGGAGQPQHF. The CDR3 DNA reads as TGTGCCAGCAGCAGAGGAGGGGCTGGCCAGCCCCAGCATTTT.